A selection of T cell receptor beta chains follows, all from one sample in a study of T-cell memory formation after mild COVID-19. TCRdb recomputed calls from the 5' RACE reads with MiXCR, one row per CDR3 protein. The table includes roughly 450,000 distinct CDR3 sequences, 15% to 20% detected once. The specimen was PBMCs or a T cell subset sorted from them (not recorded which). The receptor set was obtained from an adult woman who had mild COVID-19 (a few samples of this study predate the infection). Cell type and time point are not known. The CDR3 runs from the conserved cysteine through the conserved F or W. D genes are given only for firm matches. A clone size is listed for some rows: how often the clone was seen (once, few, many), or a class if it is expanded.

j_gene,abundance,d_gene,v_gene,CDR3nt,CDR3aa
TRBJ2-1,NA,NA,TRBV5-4,TGTGCCAGCAGCGGGCCGGAGGGCCGGGGGAAGTTCTTC,CASSGPEGRGKFF
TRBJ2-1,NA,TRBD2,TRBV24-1,TGTGCCACCAGTGATTGGCGACTAGCGGGTGCTTTCAATGAGCAGTTCTTC,CATSDWRLAGAFNEQFF
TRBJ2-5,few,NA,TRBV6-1,TGTGCCAGCAGTCTCAATGGGGGACAAGAGACCCAGTACTTC,CASSLNGGQETQYF
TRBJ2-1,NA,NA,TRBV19,TGTGCCAGTAGTATCGAAGCTCCGCCTGGGCAGTTCTTC,CASSIEAPPGQFF
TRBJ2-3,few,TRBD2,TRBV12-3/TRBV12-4,TGTGCCAGCAGTTTAGCGTCGGGACTAGCGGATGTTCTTGGGGACACAGATACGCAGTATTTT,CASSLASGLADVLGDTDTQYF
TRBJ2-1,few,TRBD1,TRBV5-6,TGTGCCAGCAGCCCAATTTTTGGGACAGGTTACAATGAGCAGTTCTTC,CASSPIFGTGYNEQFF
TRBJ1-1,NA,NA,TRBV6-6,TGTGCCAGCACCCACCTGGACACCCGTCATACTGAAGCTTTCTTT,CASTHLDTRHTEAFF
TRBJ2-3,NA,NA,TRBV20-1,TGCAGTCCCCTTACCGGGGCAAAGGGAGATACGCAGTATTTT,CSPLTGAKGDTQYF
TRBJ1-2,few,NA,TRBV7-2,TGTGCCAGCAGCCGCGAATTGGGCGGCTACACCTTC,CASSRELGGYTF
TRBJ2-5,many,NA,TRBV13,TGTGCCAGCAGCCTGGAAGGGGTGGACAGACAAGAGACCCAGTACTTC,CASSLEGVDRQETQYF
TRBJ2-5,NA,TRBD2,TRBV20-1,TGCAGTGCTTTGCGTCTAGCGGGAGGCAGGGAGACCCAGTACTTC,CSALRLAGGRETQYF
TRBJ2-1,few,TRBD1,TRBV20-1,TGCAGTGCTGCGGACAGGAGCTCCTACAATGAGCAGTTCTTC,CSAADRSSYNEQFF
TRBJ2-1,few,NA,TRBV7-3,TGTGCCAGCAGCTCCCGGGACTCTAAGTACAATGAGCAGTTCTTC,CASSSRDSKYNEQFF
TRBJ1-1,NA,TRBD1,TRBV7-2,TGTGCCAGCAGCTATTACGTGACAGGGATGAGCACTGAAGCTTTCTTT,CASSYYVTGMSTEAFF
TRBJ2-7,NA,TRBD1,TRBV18,TGTGCCAGCTCAGTCCGGGACAGACCCTACGAGCAGTACTTC,CASSVRDRPYEQYF
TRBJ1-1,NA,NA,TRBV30,TGTGCCTGGATGGCAGGTATTATAGTTTTCTTT,CAWMAGIIVFF
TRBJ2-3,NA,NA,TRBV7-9,TGTGCCAGCAGCTTAGTCCTCGGGCCTTCAGCGCAGTATTTT,CASSLVLGPSAQYF
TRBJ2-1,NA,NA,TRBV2,TGTGCCAGCAGGAAAACTACCCAGTTCTTC,CASRKTTQFF
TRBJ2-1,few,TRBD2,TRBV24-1,TGTGCCACCAGTGATAGGACTAGCACCGACCGATTTAATGAGCAGTTCTTC,CATSDRTSTDRFNEQFF
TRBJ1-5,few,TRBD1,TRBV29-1,TGCAGCGTGCGTCTACAGGGGAATCAGCCCCAGCATTTT,CSVRLQGNQPQHF
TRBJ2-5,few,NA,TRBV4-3,TGCGCCAGCAGCCAGGCAGCGGAGGAGACCCAGTACTTC,CASSQAAEETQYF
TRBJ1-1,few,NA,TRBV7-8,TGTGCCAGCAGCTTAAACGTGGCAGGACCGAACACTGAAGCTTTCTTT,CASSLNVAGPNTEAFF
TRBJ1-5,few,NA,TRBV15,TGTGCCACCAGCAGAGTCATAGGTAGCAATCAGCCCCAGCATTTT,CATSRVIGSNQPQHF
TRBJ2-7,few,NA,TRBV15,TGTGCCACCAGCAGGCAAACGGGACCCTCCTACGAGCAGTACTTC,CATSRQTGPSYEQYF
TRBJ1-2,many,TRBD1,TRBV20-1,TGCAGTGCTCCTGACAGGGGACCTAACTATGGCTACACCTTC,CSAPDRGPNYGYTF
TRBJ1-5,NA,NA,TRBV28,TGTGCCAGCAGTTTCAGGGGTCCCCTTCAGCCCCAGCATTTT,CASSFRGPLQPQHF
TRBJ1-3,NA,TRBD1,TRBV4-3,TGCGCCAGCAGCACGGACAGGGCCGGAAACACCATATATTTT,CASSTDRAGNTIYF
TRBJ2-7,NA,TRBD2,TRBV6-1,TGTGCCAGCAGTGAAGCGCTCGGTAGCGGGGAATACGAGCAGTACTTC,CASSEALGSGEYEQYF
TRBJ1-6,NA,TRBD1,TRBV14,TGTGCCAGCAGCCCCGGGACAGGACCCCTCCACTTT,CASSPGTGPLHF
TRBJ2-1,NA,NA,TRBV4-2,TGTGCCAGCAGCCAAGATCTCGGCCCAAGCTCCTACAATGAGCAGTTCTTC,CASSQDLGPSSYNEQFF
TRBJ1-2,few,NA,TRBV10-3,TGTGCCATCAGTAAAACGACGGTAGGGGATGGCTACACCTTC,CAISKTTVGDGYTF
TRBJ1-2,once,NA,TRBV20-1,TGCAGTGCTATATTGGATGGGACGAGTAACTATGGCTACACCTTC,CSAILDGTSNYGYTF
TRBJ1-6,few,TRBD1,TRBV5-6,TGTGCCAGCAGTTCGACAGGGGAGACCCTCCACTTT,CASSSTGETLHF
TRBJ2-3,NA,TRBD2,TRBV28,TGTGCCAGCAGTTTTAGCGGGAACCACAGACTTACGCAGTATTTT,CASSFSGNHRLTQYF
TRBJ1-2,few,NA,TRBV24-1,TGTGCCACCAGTGATCCTCAGAAACAATCAGGCTACACCTTC,CATSDPQKQSGYTF
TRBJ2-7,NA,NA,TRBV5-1,TGCGCCAGCAGCTTGGTGACGGAACACCCCTACGAGCAGTACTTC,CASSLVTEHPYEQYF